The 24 T cell receptor beta chains given below trace back to one sample, sequenced in a study of PD-1 blockade in classical Hodgkin lymphoma. Time point given: cycle 4 day 1 (C4D1), after more than five weeks of nivolumab. Every patient relapsed after autologous stem cell transplantation, and brentuximab vedotin exposure varied. The method was immunoSEQ multiplex PCR; TCRdb's version includes in-frame clones alone and lacks a portion of them. The table records 100,000 or so clones, approximately 89% of them present only once. Material: peripheral blood mononuclear cells (PBMCs), obtained before the fourth cycle of nivolumab. The receptors derive from a human donor with classical Hodgkin lymphoma.

The chain links TRBV11-1 to TRBJ2-3; the match to TRBD1 covers 8 bases. This CDR3 region has 15 residues. V shed 6 bases, J shed 3 bases, and the junction held 8 bases outside the gene matches. Germline V CDR1 and CDR2: SGHAT, FQDESV (reference sequence). The CDR3 DNA follows: TGTGCCAGCAGAGGAGCAGGGGGCAATACAGATACGCAGTATTTT. Its protein product is CASRGAGGNTDTQYF.

This chain links TRBV30 with TRBJ2-3, with a possible D match to TRBD2 (6 bases). This CDR3 has 15 amino acids. In germline, CDR1 is GTSNPN, CDR2 SVGIG (reference sequence). Between the trimmed V and J ends, which lost 2 bases and 2 bases, there was a span of 14 bases. The CDR3 region is CAWSTGGYHTDTQYF. CDR3 bases: TGTGCCTGGAGTACTGGAGGGTATCACACAGATACGCAGTATTTT.

The chain joins TRBV19 to TRBJ1-5; 9 nucleotides line up with TRBD1. Germline loops: CDR1 LNHDA, CDR2 SQIVND (reference sequence). The CDR3 is 14 amino acids. V was clipped by 8 bases and J by 6 bases; unmatched bases: 8. The CDR3 DNA reads as TGTGCCAGTCGTGGGACAGGGTTGGGTCAGCCCCAGCATTTT. It translates to CASRGTGLGQPQHF.

This clone showed up just once. The chain joins TRBV27 to TRBJ2-7; D uncertain. This CDR3 contains 12 residues. Trimming cost V 4 bases and J 0 bases, with 4 bases left between them. CDR1 and CDR2 (germline): MNHEY, SMNVEV (reference sequence). This chain's CDR3 is CASSSHSYEQYF. For the CDR3, the DNA is TGTGCCAGCAGTTCTCACTCCTACGAGCAGTACTTC.

The genes are TRBV19 and TRBJ2-5, with 7 bases matching TRBD1. V trimming: 7 bases; J trimming: 5 bases; junction bases outside the gene matches: 13. Germline V lookup: CDR1 LNHDA, CDR2 SQIVND (reference sequence). This CDR3 contains 15 residues. CDR3 loop: CASKRVGRGMETQYF. The CDR3 coding sequence is TGTGCCAGTAAAAGAGTAGGCAGGGGGATGGAGACCCAGTACTTC.

The chain has TRBV6-1 and TRBJ2-1; a possible D gene is TRBD1 (6 bases). The CDR3 has 11 residues. The germline gives CDR1 MNHNS, CDR2 SASEGT. V was pared by 6 bases and J by 10 bases, with 10 bases between. For the CDR3, the DNA is TGTGCCAGCAGATTCGACAGGGAGCAGTTCTTC. Its translation: CASRFDREQFF.

The chain joins TRBV6-4 to TRBJ2-7; 7 bases agree with TRBD2. This CDR3 has 13 amino acids. V was pared by 7 bases and J by 2 bases, with 5 bases of the junction left unmatched. CDR1 is MRHNA, CDR2 SNTAGT, per germline. CDR3 in amino acids: CASMRGSTYEQYF. The CDR3 coding sequence is TGTGCCAGCATGCGCGGGAGTACCTACGAGCAGTACTTC.

This chain connects TRBV9 to TRBJ1-1; tentative D call: TRBD1 (5 bases). Germline loops: CDR1 SGDLS, CDR2 YYNGEE. The CDR3 contains 12 residues. Trimming stripped 0 bases from V and 6 bases from J, with 6 bases between. CDR3 in amino acids: CASSVGGSEAFF. In DNA, the CDR3 is TGTGCCAGCAGCGTAGGGGGCTCTGAAGCTTTCTTT.

The V gene is TRBV7-9, the J gene TRBJ2-7, with D possibly being TRBD1 or TRBD2 (6 bases each). Trimming pared 4 bases from V and 2 bases from J, leaving 15 bases between. The germline V gene encodes CDR1 SEHNR and CDR2 FQNEAQ (reference sequence). The CDR3 loop spans 15 amino acids. The CDR3, as DNA: TGTGCCAGCAGCTCAAAAGGGGGGACCGCCTACGAGCAGTACTTC. It translates to CASSSKGGTAYEQYF.

The J gene is TRBJ2-1, the V gene TRBV2; 11 bases align to TRBD2. The V segment lost 1 base and the J segment 9 bases; nucleotides outside the gene matches: 5. CDR1 and CDR2 from the germline V gene are SNHLY and FYNNEI. The CDR3 runs to 15 residues. In DNA form, the CDR3 reads TGTGCCAGCAGTGAAGGACTAGCGGGAATTGGTGAGCAGTTCTTC. Translation gives CASSEGLAGIGEQFF.

The gene calls are TRBV2 and TRBJ2-7; TRBD1 agrees at 9 bases. Losses at the gene ends were 6 bases for V and 6 bases for J; bases not matched to a gene: 3. The length of the CDR3 is 12 residues. The V gene's germline CDR1 is SNHLY and CDR2 FYNNEI. Here the CDR3 DNA reads TGTGCCAGCAGGGACAGGGGATTCGAGCAGTACTTC. This gives the protein CASRDRGFEQYF.

The chain links TRBV19 to TRBJ2-7, with a tentative D call TRBD1 (6 bases). Germline loops: CDR1 LNHDA, CDR2 SQIVND (reference sequence). The CDR3 contains 12 residues. Deletions cut 5 bases from V and 6 bases from J, with 11 bases between. The CDR3 DNA is TGTGCCAGTAGTCCAACAGGGCTCGAGCAGTACTTC. It encodes CASSPTGLEQYF.

The chain combines TRBV6-1 with TRBJ2-7; TRBD2 matches at 7 bases. With 6 bases clipped from V and 2 bases from J, the junction kept 7 bases outside the gene matches. The CDR3 spans 14 residues. Germline CDR1 and CDR2: MNHNS and SASEGT. CDR3 region: CASRGGTGPYEQYF. CDR3 sequence (DNA): TGTGCCAGCAGGGGGGGGACGGGACCCTACGAGCAGTACTTC.

This sequence joins TRBV29-1 and TRBJ2-1; 10 nucleotides match TRBD2. Germline lookup yields CDR1 SQVTM and CDR2 ANQGSEA. This CDR3 region has 16 residues. Losses at the gene ends were 1 base for V and 7 bases for J; bases not matched to a gene: 10. The CDR3, as DNA: TGCAGCGTTGAAGTTTGGCTAGCGGGAGTGGGGAATGAGCAGTTCTTC. It yields the protein CSVEVWLAGVGNEQFF.

The chain carries TRBV6-5 and TRBJ2-7; TRBD2 matches at 9 bases. CDR1 is MNHEY and CDR2 is SVGAGI in the germline V gene. J lost 6 bases, V lost 6 bases, and 6 bases had no gene match. This CDR3 has 13 residues. DNA for the CDR3: TGTGCCAGCAGGGGGGTTAGCGGGAGCGAGCAGTACTTC. This sequence encodes CASRGVSGSEQYF.

This chain uses TRBV5-4 with TRBJ2-1; the match to TRBD2 covers 7 bases. Trimming removed 3 bases from V and 7 bases from J; junction bases left unmatched: 13. In germline, CDR1 is SGHNT, CDR2 YYREEE (reference sequence). The CDR3 extends over 16 amino acids. In DNA, the CDR3 is TGTGCCAGCAGCTCCAGGCTAGCGGAATGGATTAATGAGCAGTTCTTC. Translating gives CASSSRLAEWINEQFF.

The table lists this clone with a count of one. The chain recombines TRBV27 with TRBJ2-7, with D uncertain. V was cut by 3 bases and J by 2 bases, with 8 bases left in between. Germline CDR1 and CDR2: MNHEY and SMNVEV (reference sequence). CDR3 length equals 13 residues. The CDR3 reads CASSLNSPYEQYF. CDR3 coding DNA: TGTGCCAGCAGTTTGAACAGCCCCTACGAGCAGTACTTC.

V gene TRBV7-9 combines with J gene TRBJ2-7; D is uncertain. Germline CDR1 reads SEHNR; CDR2 reads FQNEAQ (reference sequence). V lost 5 bases, J lost 4 bases, and 12 bases lay in between. This CDR3 has 13 residues. The CDR3, as DNA: TGTGCCAGCAGCCCTCTAATAGGGTACGAGCAGTACTTC. Amino acids: CASSPLIGYEQYF.

The gene calls are TRBV11-2 and TRBJ2-5; TRBD1 is a possible D gene (6 bases). Per germline, CDR1 SGHAT and CDR2 FQNNGV. V was cut by 4 bases and J by 4 bases, with 16 bases left in between. This CDR3 spans 15 amino acids. The CDR3 nucleotides are TGTGCCAGCAGCTGGGGGAACAGGGTAGGAGAGACCCAGTACTTC. It translates to CASSWGNRVGETQYF.

The chain links TRBV5-1 to TRBJ2-1, with 9 bases fitting TRBD2. Trimming cost V 4 bases and J 5 bases; bases outside gene matches: 7. Germline V lookup: CDR1 SGHRS, CDR2 YFSETQ. The CDR3 covers 15 residues. The DNA of the CDR3 is TGCGCCAGCAGCCCCGGGGCTAGCGGGGACAATGAGCAGTTCTTC. This gives the protein CASSPGASGDNEQFF.

This clone appeared a few times. This rearrangement joins TRBV10-1 to TRBJ1-1; D is ambiguous. The germline V gene encodes CDR1 WNHNN and CDR2 SYGVQD (reference sequence). Deletions cut 10 bases from V and 5 bases from J, with 11 bases between. CDR3 length: 11 amino acids. This CDR3 is CATALGTEAFF. The DNA of the CDR3 is TGCGCCACCGCACTAGGTACTGAAGCTTTCTTT.

The chain links TRBV7-2 to TRBJ1-1; maybe TRBD1 (6 bases). V was pared by 6 bases and J by 2 bases, with 10 bases between. CDR1 and CDR2 from the germline V gene are SGHTA and FQGNSA. This CDR3 is 13 amino acids long. The CDR3 coding sequence is TGTGCCAGCAGACCACAGGGTAACACTGAAGCTTTCTTT. Its protein is CASRPQGNTEAFF.

The chain employs TRBV10-3 and TRBJ2-1; D not certain. The CDR3 totals 17 residues. The germline V gene encodes CDR1 ENHRY and CDR2 SYGVKD. The V gene lost 1 base and the J gene lost 6 bases, with 19 bases spanning the gap. CDR3 coding DNA: TGTGCCATCAGTGAGTTCTCCCCGGCTAGTCCCCTCAATGAGCAGTTCTTC. Translating gives CAISEFSPASPLNEQFF.

The rearrangement links TRBV29-1 to TRBJ2-1; the D gene is possibly TRBD2 (5 bases). Germline CDR1 reads SQVTM; CDR2 reads ANQGSEA. V was cut by 2 bases and J by 6 bases, with 17 bases left in between. The CDR3 sequence is 15 residues long. The CDR3 DNA is TGCAGCGTTGAATGGCTAGCTGTTGAATTCAATGAGCAGTTCTTC. Its protein is CSVEWLAVEFNEQFF.